This T cell receptor beta chain was sequenced for a study of T cells after yellow fever vaccination. This clonotype has just a few counts. CDR1 is LGHDT and CDR2 is YNNKEL in the germline V gene (reference sequence). The CDR3 has 16 amino acids. The V end was cut by 4 bases, the J end by 8 bases, with 21 bases between. UMIs were added to TCR cDNA along with a universal primer site when it was made by 5'RACE template switching. TCRdb redid the calling of the 5' RACE reads with MiXCR, one entry per CDR3 protein. The sample includes about 74,000 distinct CDR3 sequences, more than 5.5% of them seen just once.

The chain combines TRBV3-1 with TRBJ2-1; D is perhaps TRBD2 (5 bases). The specimen was CD8+ T cells sorted from PBMCs, collected roughly 5 days after the first yellow fever vaccination. The source is a man between 18 and 29 years old who received the YFV17D yellow fever vaccine. In DNA form, the CDR3 reads TGTGCCAGCAGCCCCACCGGGCCGGGCGGGTGGGATGAGCAGTTCTTC. This translates into CASSPTGPGGWDEQFF.